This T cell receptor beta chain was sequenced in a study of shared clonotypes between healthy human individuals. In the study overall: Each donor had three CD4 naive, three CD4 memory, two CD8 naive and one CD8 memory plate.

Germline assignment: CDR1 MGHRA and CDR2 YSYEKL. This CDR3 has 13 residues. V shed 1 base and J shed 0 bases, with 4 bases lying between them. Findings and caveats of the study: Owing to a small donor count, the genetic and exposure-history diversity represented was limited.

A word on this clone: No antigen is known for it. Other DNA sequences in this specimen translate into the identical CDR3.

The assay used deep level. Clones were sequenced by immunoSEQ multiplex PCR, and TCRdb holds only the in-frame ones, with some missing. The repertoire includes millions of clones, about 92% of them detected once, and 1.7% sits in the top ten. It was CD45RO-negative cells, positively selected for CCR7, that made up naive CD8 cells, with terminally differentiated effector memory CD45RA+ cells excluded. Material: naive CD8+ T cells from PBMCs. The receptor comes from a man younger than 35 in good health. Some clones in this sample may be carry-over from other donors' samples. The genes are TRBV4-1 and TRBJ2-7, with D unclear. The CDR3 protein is CASSQAASYEQYF. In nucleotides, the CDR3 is TGCGCCAGCAGCCAAGCAGCCTCCTACGAGCAGTACTTC.